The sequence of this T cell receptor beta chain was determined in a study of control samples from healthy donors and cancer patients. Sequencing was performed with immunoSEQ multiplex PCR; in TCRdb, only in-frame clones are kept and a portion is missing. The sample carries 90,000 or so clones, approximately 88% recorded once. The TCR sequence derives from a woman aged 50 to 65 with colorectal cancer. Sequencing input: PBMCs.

CDR3 sequence reads: CASSQDQGAEAFF. CDR3 DNA: TGTGCCAGCTCACAGGACCAGGGGGCTGAAGCTTTCTTT. This chain uses TRBV18 with TRBJ1-1, with 7 bases fitting TRBD1. V shed 4 bases, J shed 6 bases, and the junction held 5 bases outside the gene matches. This CDR3 has 13 residues. CDR1 is KGHSH, CDR2 LQKENI, per germline.